This T cell receptor beta chain came from a study of graft-versus-host responses after intestinal transplantation. The CDR3 is made up of 15 amino acids. In germline, CDR1 is MDHEN, CDR2 SYDVKM. V was shortened by 3 bases and J by 0 bases, with 11 bases between the two germline ends. Profiled with immunoSEQ multiplex PCR; TCRdb holds only in-frame clones, not every one. In the table there are roughly 56,000 clones, under 95% of which are singletons. V and J are TRBV28 and TRBJ2-5; D is tentatively TRBD1 or TRBD2 (5 bases each). Sequencing used PBMCs, obtained about 4 months after intestinal transplantation. This clonotype was sampled from a human patient who received an intestinal transplant, so some T cells may come from the graft donor. CDR3 residues: CASSLGVTYQETQYF. The DNA of the CDR3 is TGTGCCAGCAGTTTGGGGGTTACCTACCAAGAGACCCAGTACTTC.